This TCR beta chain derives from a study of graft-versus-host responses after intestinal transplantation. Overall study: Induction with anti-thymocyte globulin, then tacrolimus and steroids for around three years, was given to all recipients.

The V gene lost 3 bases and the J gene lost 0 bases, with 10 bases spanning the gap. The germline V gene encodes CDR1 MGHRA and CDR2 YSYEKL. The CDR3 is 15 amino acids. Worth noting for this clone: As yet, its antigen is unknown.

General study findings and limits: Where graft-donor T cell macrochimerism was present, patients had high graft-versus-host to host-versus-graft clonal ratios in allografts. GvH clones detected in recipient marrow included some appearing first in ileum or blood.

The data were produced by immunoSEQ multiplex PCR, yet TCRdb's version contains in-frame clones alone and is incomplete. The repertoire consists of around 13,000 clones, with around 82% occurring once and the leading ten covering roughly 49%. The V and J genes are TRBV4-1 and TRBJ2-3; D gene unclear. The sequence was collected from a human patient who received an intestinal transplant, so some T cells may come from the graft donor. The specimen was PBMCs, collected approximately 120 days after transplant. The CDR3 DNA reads TGCGCCAGCAGCCATTTCCACGGTAGCACAGATACGCAGTATTTT. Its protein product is CASSHFHGSTDTQYF.